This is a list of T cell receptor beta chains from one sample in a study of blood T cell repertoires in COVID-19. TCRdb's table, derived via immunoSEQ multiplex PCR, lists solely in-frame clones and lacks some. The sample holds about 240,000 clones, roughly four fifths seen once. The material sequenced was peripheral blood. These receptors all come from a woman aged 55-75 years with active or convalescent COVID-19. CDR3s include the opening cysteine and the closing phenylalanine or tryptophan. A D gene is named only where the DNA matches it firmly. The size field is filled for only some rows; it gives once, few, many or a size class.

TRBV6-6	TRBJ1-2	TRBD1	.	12	CASSYQGGGYTF	TGTGCCAGCAGTTACCAGGGGGGTGGCTACACCTTC
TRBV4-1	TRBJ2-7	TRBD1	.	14	CASSQAPGGHEQYF	TGCGCCAGCAGCCAAGCCCCAGGGGGCCACGAGCAGTACTTC
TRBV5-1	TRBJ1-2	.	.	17	CASSLGSGVRLNYGYTF	TGCGCCAGCAGCTTAGGTTCGGGGGTCAGGCTTAACTATGGCTACACCTTC
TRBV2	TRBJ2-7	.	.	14	CASSDDYTTYEQYF	TGTGCCAGCAGCGACGACTATACCACCTACGAGCAGTACTTC
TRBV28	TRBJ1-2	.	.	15	CASSLWVGREGGYTF	TGTGCCAGCAGTTTATGGGTAGGCCGGGAAGGGGGCTACACCTTC
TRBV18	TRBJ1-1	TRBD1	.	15	CASSRRQGANTEAFF	TGTGCCAGCTCTCGAAGACAGGGGGCGAACACTGAAGCTTTCTTT
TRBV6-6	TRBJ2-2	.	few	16	CASSLPSGVESGELFF	TGTGCCAGCAGCCTTCCTTCCGGGGTGGAGTCCGGGGAGCTGTTTTTT
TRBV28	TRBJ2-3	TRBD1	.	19	CASSPAGLLGQGLKDTQYF	TGTGCCAGCAGCCCGGCTGGGCTTCTGGGACAGGGGCTAAAAGATACGCAGTATTTT
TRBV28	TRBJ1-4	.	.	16	CASSFEGLATNEKLFF	TGTGCCAGCAGTTTCGAGGGATTGGCAACTAATGAAAAACTGTTTTTT
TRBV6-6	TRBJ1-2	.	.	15	CASSYSLRSLDGYTF	TGTGCCAGCAGTTACTCCCTAAGATCTCTCGATGGCTACACCTTC
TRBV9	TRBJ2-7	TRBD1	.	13	CASSKGGPYEQYF	TGTGCCAGCAGCAAAGGGGGCCCCTACGAGCAGTACTTC
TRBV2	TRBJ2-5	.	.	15	CASSEEWTAQETQYF	TGTGCCAGCAGTGAGGAGTGGACTGCGCAAGAGACCCAGTACTTC
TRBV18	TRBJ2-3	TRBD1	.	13	CASSPQGLDTQYF	TGTGCCAGCTCCCCACAGGGGTTAGATACGCAGTATTTT
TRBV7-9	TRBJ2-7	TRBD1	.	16	CASSGTGGLLTYEQYF	TGTGCCAGCAGCGGTACAGGGGGCCTACTTACCTACGAGCAGTACTTC
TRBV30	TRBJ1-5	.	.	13	CAWSGQSNQPQHF	TGTGCCTGGAGTGGTCAAAGCAATCAGCCCCAGCATTTT
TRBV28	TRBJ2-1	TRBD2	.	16	CASSLSAGGPYNEQFF	TGTGCCAGCAGTTTATCGGCGGGGGGCCCCTACAATGAGCAGTTCTTC
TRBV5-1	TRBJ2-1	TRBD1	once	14	CASTNLEGANEQFF	TGCGCCAGCACCAACCTAGAGGGGGCGAATGAGCAGTTCTTC
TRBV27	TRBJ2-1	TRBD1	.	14	CASSRETGWNEQFF	TGTGCCAGCAGTCGCGAGACAGGGTGGAATGAGCAGTTCTTC
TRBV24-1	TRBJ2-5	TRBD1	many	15	CATSDFGQGRETQYF	TGTGCCACCAGTGATTTCGGACAGGGAAGGGAGACCCAGTACTTC
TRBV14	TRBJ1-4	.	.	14	CASSPRATNEKLFF	TGTGCCAGCAGCCCCCGAGCAACTAATGAAAAACTGTTTTTT
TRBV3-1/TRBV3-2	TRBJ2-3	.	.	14	CASSQRGSTDTQYF	TGTGCCAGCAGCCAGCGGGGAAGCACAGATACGCAGTATTTT
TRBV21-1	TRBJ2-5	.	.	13	CASREGAQETQYF	TGTGCCAGCAGGGAGGGGGCCCAAGAGACCCAGTACTTC
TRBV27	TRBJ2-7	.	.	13	CASSWGHSYEQYF	TGTGCCAGCAGTTGGGGACACTCCTACGAGCAGTACTTC
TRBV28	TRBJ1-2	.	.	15	CASSLSQGWNYGYTF	TGTGCCAGCAGTTTATCCCAGGGGTGGAACTATGGCTACACCTTC
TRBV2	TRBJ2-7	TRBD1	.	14	CASTLDRGPYEQYF	TGTGCCAGCACTTTGGACAGGGGGCCATACGAGCAGTACTTC
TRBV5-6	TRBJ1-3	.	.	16	CASSLAGPGTGNTIYF	TGTGCCAGCAGCTTGGCCGGGCCGGGAACTGGAAACACCATATATTTT
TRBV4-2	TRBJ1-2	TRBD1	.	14	CASSPGQGNYGYTF	TGTGCCAGCAGCCCAGGACAGGGGAACTATGGCTACACCTTC
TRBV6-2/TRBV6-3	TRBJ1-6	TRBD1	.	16	CASSYGTGPLPLPLHF	TGTGCCAGCAGTTACGGGACAGGGCCTCTTCCTTTACCCCTCCACTTT
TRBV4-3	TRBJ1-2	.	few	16	CASSQGPGPAERGYTF	TGCGCCAGCAGCCAAGGGCCTGGTCCCGCCGAGCGAGGCTACACCTTC
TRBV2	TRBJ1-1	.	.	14	CASRGDWGRTEAFF	TGTGCCAGCAGGGGCGATTGGGGGCGAACTGAAGCTTTCTTT
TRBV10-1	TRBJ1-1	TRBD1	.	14	CASSQGQGDTEAFF	TGCGCCAGCAGCCAGGGACAGGGAGACACTGAAGCTTTCTTT
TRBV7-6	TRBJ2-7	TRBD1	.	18	CASSLRVDRTGGNYEQYF	TGTGCCAGCAGCTTAAGGGTCGACCGGACAGGGGGCAACTACGAGCAGTACTTC
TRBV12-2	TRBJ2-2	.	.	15	CASPPLPPNTGELFF	TGTGCAAGTCCCCCCCTCCCCCCGAACACCGGGGAGCTGTTTTTT
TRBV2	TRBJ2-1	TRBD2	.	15	CASRPALAGRDEQFF	TGTGCCAGCAGACCGGCTCTAGCGGGTAGGGATGAGCAGTTCTTC
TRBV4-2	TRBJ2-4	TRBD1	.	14	CASSQPGQGPIQYF	TGTGCCAGCAGCCAACCGGGACAGGGTCCCATTCAGTACTTC
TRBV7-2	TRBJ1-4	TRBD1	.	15	CASSIQGATNEKLFF	TGTGCCAGCAGCATACAGGGGGCTACTAATGAAAAACTGTTTTTT
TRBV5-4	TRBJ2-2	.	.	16	CASSWTRQGNPGELFF	TGTGCCAGCAGCTGGACGAGGCAGGGGAATCCCGGGGAGCTGTTTTTT
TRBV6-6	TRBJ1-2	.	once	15	CASRETGRANYGYTF	TGTGCCAGCAGAGAAACGGGGAGAGCTAACTATGGCTACACCTTC
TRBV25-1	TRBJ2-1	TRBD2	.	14	CATSGTSGGNEQFF	TGTGCCACTTCCGGGACTAGCGGGGGAAATGAGCAGTTCTTC
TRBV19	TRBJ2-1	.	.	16	CASSKVAASSYNEQFF	TGTGCCAGTAGTAAGGTAGCGGCGAGCTCCTACAATGAGCAGTTCTTC